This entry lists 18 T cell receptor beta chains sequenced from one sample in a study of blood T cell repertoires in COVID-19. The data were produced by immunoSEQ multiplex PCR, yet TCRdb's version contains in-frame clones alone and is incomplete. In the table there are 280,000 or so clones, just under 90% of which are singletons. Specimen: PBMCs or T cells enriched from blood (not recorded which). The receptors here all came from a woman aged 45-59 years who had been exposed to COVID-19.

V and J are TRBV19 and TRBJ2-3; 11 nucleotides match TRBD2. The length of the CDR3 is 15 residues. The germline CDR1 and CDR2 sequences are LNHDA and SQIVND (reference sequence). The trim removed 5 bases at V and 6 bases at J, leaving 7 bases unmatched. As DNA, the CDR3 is TGTGCCAGTAGTGCCGCACTAGCGGGGGCGGATACGCAGTATTTT. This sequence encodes CASSAALAGADTQYF. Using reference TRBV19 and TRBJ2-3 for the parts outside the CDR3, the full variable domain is DGGITQSPKYLFRKEGQNVTLSCEQNLNHDAMYWYRQDPGQGLRLIYYSQIVNDFQKGDIAEGYSVSREKKESFPLTVTSAQKNPTAFYLCASSAALAGADTQYFGPGTRLTVL.

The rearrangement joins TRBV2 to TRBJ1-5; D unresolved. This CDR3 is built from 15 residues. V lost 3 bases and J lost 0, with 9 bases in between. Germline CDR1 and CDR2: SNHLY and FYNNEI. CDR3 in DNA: TGTGCCAGCAGTGACGAGAAGTCTAGCAATCAGCCCCAGCATTTT. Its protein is CASSDEKSSNQPQHF. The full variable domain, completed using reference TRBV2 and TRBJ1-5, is EPEVTQTPSHQVTQMGQEVILRCVPISNHLYFYWYRQILGQKVEFLVSFYNNEISEKSEIFDDQFSVERPDGSNFTLKIRSTKLEDSAMYFCASSDEKSSNQPQHFGDGTRLSIL.

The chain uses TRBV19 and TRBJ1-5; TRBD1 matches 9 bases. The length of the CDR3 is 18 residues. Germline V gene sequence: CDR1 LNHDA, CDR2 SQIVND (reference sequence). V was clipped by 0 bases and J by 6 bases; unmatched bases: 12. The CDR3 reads CASSIDQGTGWGTQPQHF. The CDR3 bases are TGTGCCAGTAGTATAGATCAGGGGACAGGGTGGGGCACTCAGCCCCAGCATTTT. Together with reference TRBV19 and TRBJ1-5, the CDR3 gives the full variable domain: DGGITQSPKYLFRKEGQNVTLSCEQNLNHDAMYWYRQDPGQGLRLIYYSQIVNDFQKGDIAEGYSVSREKKESFPLTVTSAQKNPTAFYLCASSIDQGTGWGTQPQHFGDGTRLSIL.

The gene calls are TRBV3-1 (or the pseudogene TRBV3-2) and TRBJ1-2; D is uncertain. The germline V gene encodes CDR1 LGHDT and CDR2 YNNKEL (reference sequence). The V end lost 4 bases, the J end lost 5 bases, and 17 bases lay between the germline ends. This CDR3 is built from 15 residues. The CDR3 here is CASSRGDGNLYGYTF. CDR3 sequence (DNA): TGTGCCAGCAGCCGAGGTGACGGAAACTTGTATGGCTACACCTTC.

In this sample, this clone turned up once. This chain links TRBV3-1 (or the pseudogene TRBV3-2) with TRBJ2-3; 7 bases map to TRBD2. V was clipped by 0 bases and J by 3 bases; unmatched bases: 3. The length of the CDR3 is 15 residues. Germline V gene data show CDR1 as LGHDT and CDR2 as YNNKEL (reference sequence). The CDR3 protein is CASSQDGTKTDTQYF. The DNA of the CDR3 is TGTGCCAGCAGCCAAGATGGGACTAAAACAGATACGCAGTATTTT.

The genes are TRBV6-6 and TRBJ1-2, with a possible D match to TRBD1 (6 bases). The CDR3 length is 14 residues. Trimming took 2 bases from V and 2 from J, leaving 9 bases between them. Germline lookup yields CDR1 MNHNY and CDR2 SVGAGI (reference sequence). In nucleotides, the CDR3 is TGTGCCAGCAGTTACGGGCAGGGGAACTATGGCTACACCTTC. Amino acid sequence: CASSYGQGNYGYTF.

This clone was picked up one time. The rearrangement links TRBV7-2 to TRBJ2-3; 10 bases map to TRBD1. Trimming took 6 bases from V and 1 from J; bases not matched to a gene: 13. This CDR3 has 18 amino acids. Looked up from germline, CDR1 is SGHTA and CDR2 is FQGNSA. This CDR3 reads CASRVSGRDRGGTDTQYF. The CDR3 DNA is TGTGCCAGCAGAGTCTCCGGTCGGGACAGGGGTGGCACAGATACGCAGTATTTT.

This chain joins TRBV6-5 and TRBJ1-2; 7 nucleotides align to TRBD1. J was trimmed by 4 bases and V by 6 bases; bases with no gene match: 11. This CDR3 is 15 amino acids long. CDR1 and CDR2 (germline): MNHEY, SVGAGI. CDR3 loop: CASREVQGGGYGYTF. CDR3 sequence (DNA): TGTGCCAGCAGGGAGGTTCAGGGGGGCGGCTATGGCTACACCTTC.

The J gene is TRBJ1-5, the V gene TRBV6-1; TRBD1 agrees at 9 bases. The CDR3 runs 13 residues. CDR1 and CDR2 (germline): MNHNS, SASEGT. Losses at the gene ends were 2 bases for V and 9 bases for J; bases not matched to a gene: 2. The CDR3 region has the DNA TGTGCCAGCAGTGAAACAGGGGGCGCGCCCCAGCATTTT. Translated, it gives CASSETGGAPQHF.

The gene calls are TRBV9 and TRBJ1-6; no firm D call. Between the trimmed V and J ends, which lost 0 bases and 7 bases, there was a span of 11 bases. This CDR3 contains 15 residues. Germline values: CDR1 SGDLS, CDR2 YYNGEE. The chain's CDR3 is CASSVGGQSNSPLHF. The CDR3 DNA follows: TGTGCCAGCAGCGTAGGTGGTCAGTCCAATTCACCCCTCCACTTT.

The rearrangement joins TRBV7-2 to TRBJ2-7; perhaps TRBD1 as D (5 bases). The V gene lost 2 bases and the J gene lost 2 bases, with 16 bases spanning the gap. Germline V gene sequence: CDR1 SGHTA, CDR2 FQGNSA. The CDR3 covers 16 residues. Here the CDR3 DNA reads TGTGCCAGCAGCTTAAGGTTCGGCAGGGCAACCTACGAGCAGTACTTC. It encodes CASSLRFGRATYEQYF.

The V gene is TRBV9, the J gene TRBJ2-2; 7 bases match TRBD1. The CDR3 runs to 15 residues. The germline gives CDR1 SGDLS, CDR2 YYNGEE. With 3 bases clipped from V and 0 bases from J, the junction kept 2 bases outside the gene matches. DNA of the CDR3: TGTGCCAGCAGCGCGGGACAGACGAACACCGGGGAGCTGTTTTTT. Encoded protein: CASSAGQTNTGELFF. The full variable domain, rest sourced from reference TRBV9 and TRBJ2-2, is DSGVTQTPKHLITATGQRVTLRCSPRSGDLSVYWYQQSLDQGLQFLIQYYNGEERAKGNILERFSAQQFPDLHSELNLSSLELGDSALYFCASSAGQTNTGELFFGEGSRLTVL.

The CDR3 spells CAISASPNNEQFF. The CDR3 bases are TGTGCCATCAGTGCTAGCCCTAACAATGAGCAGTTCTTC. V usage is TRBV10-3 and J usage is TRBJ2-1, with a tentative D call TRBD2 (5 bases). The CDR3 loop spans 13 amino acids. The germline V gene encodes CDR1 ENHRY and CDR2 SYGVKD. V was pared by 4 bases and J by 5 bases, with 9 bases between.

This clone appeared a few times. The CDR3 coding sequence is TGTGCCAGTAGTTTACAGTTTAACACCGGGGAGCTGTTTTTT. Translated, it gives CASSLQFNTGELFF. The chain uses TRBV19 and TRBJ2-2, with D unclear. The CDR3 has 14 amino acids. Trimming took 5 bases from V and 2 from J, leaving 9 bases between them. Germline V lookup: CDR1 LNHDA, CDR2 SQIVND (reference sequence). Together with reference TRBV19 and TRBJ2-2, the CDR3 gives the full variable domain: DGGITQSPKYLFRKEGQNVTLSCEQNLNHDAMYWYRQDPGQGLRLIYYSQIVNDFQKGDIAEGYSVSREKKESFPLTVTSAQKNPTAFYLCASSLQFNTGELFFGEGSRLTVL.

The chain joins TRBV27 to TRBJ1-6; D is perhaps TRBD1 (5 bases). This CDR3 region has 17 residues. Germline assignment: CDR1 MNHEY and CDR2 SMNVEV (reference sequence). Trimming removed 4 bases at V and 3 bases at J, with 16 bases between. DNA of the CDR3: TGTGCCAGCAGTTGGCGGGACCCTTCTGACTATAATTCACCCCTCCACTTT. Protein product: CASSWRDPSDYNSPLHF.

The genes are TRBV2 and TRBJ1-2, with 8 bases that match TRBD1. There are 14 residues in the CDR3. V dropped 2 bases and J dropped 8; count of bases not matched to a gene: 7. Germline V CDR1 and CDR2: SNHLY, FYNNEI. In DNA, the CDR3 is TGTGCCAGCAGTGAATGGCAGGGGGCTAGAGGCTACACCTTC. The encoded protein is CASSEWQGARGYTF.

The CDR3: CASSAAPGTGGLNEQFF. CDR3 sequence (DNA): TGCGCCAGCAGCGCGGCCCCCGGGACAGGGGGCCTCAATGAGCAGTTCTTC. This chain links TRBV5-1 with TRBJ2-1; 12 bases line up with TRBD1. The germline V gene has CDR1 SGHRS and CDR2 YFSETQ. The junction had 11 bases not matched to a gene; V was cut back by 4 bases and J by 6 bases. The CDR3 extends over 17 amino acids. Full variable domain (outside the CDR3, taken from reference TRBV5-1 and TRBJ2-1): KAGVTQTPRYLIKTRGQQVTLSCSPISGHRSVSWYQQTPGQGLQFLFEYFSETQRNKGNFPGRFSGRQFSNSRSEMNVSTLELGDSALYLCASSAAPGTGGLNEQFFGPGTRLTVL.

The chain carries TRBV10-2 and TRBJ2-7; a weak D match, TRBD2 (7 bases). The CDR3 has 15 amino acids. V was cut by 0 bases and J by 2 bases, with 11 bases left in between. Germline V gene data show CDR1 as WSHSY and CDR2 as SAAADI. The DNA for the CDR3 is TGCGCCAGCAGTGAGTCCACGGGGGGCCCCTACGAGCAGTACTTC. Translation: CASSESTGGPYEQYF.